This passage covers 13 T cell receptor beta chains from one sample sequenced in a study of T-cell memory formation after mild COVID-19. TCRdb passed the 5' RACE reads through MiXCR, listing each CDR3 protein once. Seen here are about 200,000 distinct CDR3 sequences, roughly 10% observed once, and the top ten hold roughly 4%. The sequenced material came from PBMCs or a T cell subset sorted from them (not recorded which). All receptors come from a young man who had mild COVID-19 (a few samples of this study predate the infection). Cell type and time point are not known.

This clonotype has more than one count but fewer than ten. The chain couples TRBV10-3 to TRBJ1-2, with D uncertain. CDR1 ENHRY and CDR2 SYGVKD come from the germline V gene. With 0 bases removed from V and 4 bases from J, the gap between germline ends came to 3 bases. This CDR3 spans 12 amino acids. In DNA form, the CDR3 reads TGTGCCATCAGTGAGTCGGGCTATGGCTACACCTTC. This gives the protein CAISESGYGYTF.

This clonotype was counted a few times. The rearrangement links TRBV29-1 to TRBJ2-7; no reliable D call. Deletions cut 2 bases from V and 7 bases from J, with 15 bases between. CDR1 SQVTM and CDR2 ANQGSEA come from the germline V gene. This CDR3 comprises 13 residues. The CDR3 reads CSVEQTPFIEQYV. The CDR3 bases are TGCAGCGTTGAACAGACCCCTTTTATTGAGCAGTACGTC.

This clonotype was seen more than once but under ten times. This rearrangement joins TRBV7-3 to TRBJ2-5; D not certain. This CDR3 region has 13 residues. Germline assignment: CDR1 SGHTA and CDR2 FQGTGA. V lost 5 bases, J lost 1 base, and 8 bases lay in between. CDR3 bases: TGTGCCAGCAGCCAAACCATCCAAGAGACCCAGTACTTC. Translating gives CASSQTIQETQYF.

This clonotype was picked up a small number of times. The J gene is TRBJ1-6, the V gene TRBV6-5, with 7 positions matching TRBD1. CDR3 length equals 14 residues. From germline, CDR1 is MNHEY and CDR2 SVGAGI. The trim removed 7 bases at V and 9 bases at J, leaving 9 bases unmatched. The CDR3 DNA sequence: TGTGCCAGCACCACCACAGGGGTTAGTTCACCCCTCCACTTT. This encodes CASTTTGVSSPLHF.

This clonotype was seen ten or more times. The chain is built from TRBV5-1 and TRBJ1-2; D uncertain. The germline V and J ends were trimmed by 3 bases and 9 bases, with 12 bases remaining between them. The germline gives CDR1 SGHRS, CDR2 YFSETQ. CDR3 size: 12 residues. The CDR3 region is CASSSTLISYTF. In nucleotides, the CDR3 is TGCGCCAGCAGCTCGACACTCATAAGCTACACCTTC.

In its sample, this clonotype was seen a few times. The chain has TRBV20-1 and TRBJ1-5; D call uncertain. Germline-derived CDR1 and CDR2 are DFQATT and SNEGSKA (reference sequence). This CDR3 is 11 amino acids long. The CDR3 DNA is TGCAGAGACCTATCCGGGCAGCCCCAGCATTTT. Translation: CRDLSGQPQHF.

This clonotype has only a few counts. This rearrangement joins TRBV2 to TRBJ1-3; D is undetermined. The V end lost 2 bases, the J end lost 0 bases, and 17 bases lay between the germline ends. CDR3 length equals 18 residues. Germline-derived CDR1 and CDR2 are SNHLY and FYNNEI. The chain's CDR3 is CASSERPPFLRSGNTIYF. In nucleotides, the CDR3 is TGTGCCAGCAGTGAAAGGCCCCCTTTTCTCCGCTCTGGAAACACCATATATTTT.

This clonotype has just a few counts. J is TRBJ2-5 and V is TRBV5-1; 7 bases map to TRBD2. With 3 bases clipped from V and 5 bases from J, the junction kept 7 bases outside the gene matches. Germline V gene data show CDR1 as SGHRS and CDR2 as YFSETQ. The CDR3 extends over 14 amino acids. In DNA form, the CDR3 reads TGCGCCAGCAGCTCGACAGTGGGAGGGGAGACCCAGTACTTC. Translated, it gives CASSSTVGGETQYF.

There are a few counts of this clonotype. The chain combines TRBV6-4 with TRBJ2-3; 7 bases align to TRBD2. CDR3 length: 14 residues. The V and J ends lost 3 bases and 4 bases, in that order; junction bases with no gene match: 4. The germline gives CDR1 MRHNA, CDR2 SNTAGT. The CDR3 nucleotides are TGTGCCAGCAGTGAAGTGGGGGGGGCAGATACGCAGTATTTT. Amino acid sequence: CASSEVGGADTQYF.

Only a few counts were recorded for this clonotype. This chain joins TRBV7-2 and TRBJ1-4; D might be TRBD1 (6 bases). With 6 bases removed from V and 8 bases from J, the gap between germline ends came to 16 bases. The CDR3 covers 14 residues. Germline V CDR1 and CDR2: SGHTA, FQGNSA. The CDR3 DNA follows: TGTGCCAGCAGAGCCCGGGGGCTGGGGGAAAAACTGTTTTTT. Its translation: CASRARGLGEKLFF.

This clonotype was detected many times. The V gene is TRBV4-2, the J gene TRBJ2-3, with 8 bases matching TRBD2. CDR3 length: 16 residues. J gave up 5 bases and V 4 bases, and 11 bases lay outside the gene matches. CDR1 is LGHNA and CDR2 is YNFKEQ in the germline V gene. For the CDR3, the DNA is TGTGCCAGCAGCCGTGTCGGGGGGGCGAAGGTAGATACGCAGTATTTT. Residues: CASSRVGGAKVDTQYF.

This clonotype was detected many times. This sequence joins TRBV2 and TRBJ2-1, with D possibly being TRBD1 (6 bases). CDR1 is SNHLY and CDR2 is FYNNEI in the germline V gene. Trimming removed 4 bases at V and 6 bases at J, with 7 bases between. This CDR3 spans 12 amino acids. CDR3 loop: CASSVGGNEQFF. The CDR3, as DNA: TGTGCCAGCAGTGTAGGGGGCAATGAGCAGTTCTTC.

CDR3 sequence (DNA): TGCGCCAGCAGCCAAGTCGCCGGGGGCGCCTACGAGCAGTACTTC. Protein: CASSQVAGGAYEQYF. V usage is TRBV4-3 and J usage is TRBJ2-7; either TRBD1 or TRBD2 may supply D (6 bases each). This CDR3 region has 15 residues. V was trimmed by 1 base and J by 2 bases, leaving 12 bases between them. Germline CDR1 reads LGHNA; CDR2 reads YSLEER.